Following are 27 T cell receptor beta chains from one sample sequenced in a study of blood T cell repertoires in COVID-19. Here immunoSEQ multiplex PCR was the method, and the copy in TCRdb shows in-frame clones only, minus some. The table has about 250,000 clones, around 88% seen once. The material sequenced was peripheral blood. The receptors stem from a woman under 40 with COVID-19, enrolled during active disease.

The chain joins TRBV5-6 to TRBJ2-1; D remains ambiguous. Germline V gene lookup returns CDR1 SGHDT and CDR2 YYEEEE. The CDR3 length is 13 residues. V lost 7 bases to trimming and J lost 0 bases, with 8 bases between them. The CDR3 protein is CASRHSSYNEQFF. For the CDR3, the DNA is TGTGCCAGCCGCCACAGCTCCTACAATGAGCAGTTCTTC.

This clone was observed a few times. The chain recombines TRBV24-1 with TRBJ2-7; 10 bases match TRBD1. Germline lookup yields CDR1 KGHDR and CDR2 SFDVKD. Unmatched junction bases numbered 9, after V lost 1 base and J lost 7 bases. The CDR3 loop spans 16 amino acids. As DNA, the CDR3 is TGTGCCACCAGTGATTTAAACGGACAGGGGGTTTGTGAGCAGTACGTC. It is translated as CATSDLNGQGVCEQYV.

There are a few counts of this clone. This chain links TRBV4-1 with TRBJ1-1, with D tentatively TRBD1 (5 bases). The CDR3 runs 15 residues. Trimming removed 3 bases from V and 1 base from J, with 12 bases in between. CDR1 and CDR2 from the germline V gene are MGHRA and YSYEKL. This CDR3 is CASSHPTGTNTEAFF. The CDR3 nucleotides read TGCGCCAGCAGCCACCCCACAGGTACGAACACTGAAGCTTTCTTT.

CDR3 protein: CASSFFSLDRGYEQYV. The DNA of the CDR3 is TGCGCCAGCAGCTTCTTCTCACTTGACAGGGGGTACGAGCAGTACGTC. V and J are TRBV5-1 and TRBJ2-7; 9 positions agree with TRBD1. The CDR3 has 16 residues. Germline V CDR1 and CDR2: SGHRS, YFSETQ. V trimming: 2 bases; J trimming: 4 bases; junction bases outside the gene matches: 10.

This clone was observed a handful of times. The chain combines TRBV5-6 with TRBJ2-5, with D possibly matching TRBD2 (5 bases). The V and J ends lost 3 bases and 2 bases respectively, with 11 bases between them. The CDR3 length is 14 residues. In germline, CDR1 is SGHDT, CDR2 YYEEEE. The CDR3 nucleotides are TGTGCCAGCAGCTCGCCCCCGGGGCAAGAGACCCAGTACTTC. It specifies CASSSPPGQETQYF.

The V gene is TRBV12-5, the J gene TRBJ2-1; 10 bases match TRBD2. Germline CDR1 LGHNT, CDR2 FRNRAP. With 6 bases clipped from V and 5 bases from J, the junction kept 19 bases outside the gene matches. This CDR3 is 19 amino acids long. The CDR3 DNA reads TGTGCTAGTGGCCAGTGGGCTAGCGGGAGAATGGACCCGGACAATGAGCAGTTCTTC. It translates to CASGQWASGRMDPDNEQFF.

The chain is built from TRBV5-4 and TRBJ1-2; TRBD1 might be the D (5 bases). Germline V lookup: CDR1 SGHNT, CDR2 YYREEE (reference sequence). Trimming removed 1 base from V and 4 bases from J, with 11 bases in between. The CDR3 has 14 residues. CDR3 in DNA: TGTGCCAGCAGCTTGAAGGGGTCCCTCTATGGCTACACCTTC. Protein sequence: CASSLKGSLYGYTF.

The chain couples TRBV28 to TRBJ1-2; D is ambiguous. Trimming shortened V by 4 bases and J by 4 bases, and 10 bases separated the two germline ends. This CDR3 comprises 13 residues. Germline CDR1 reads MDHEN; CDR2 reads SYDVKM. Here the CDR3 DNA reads TGTGCCAGCAGTTACAGTATAGGCTATGGCTACACCTTC. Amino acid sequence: CASSYSIGYGYTF.

CDR3: CASSESRTNQPQHF. The CDR3 DNA sequence: TGTGCCAGCAGTGAAAGTCGAACTAATCAGCCCCAGCATTTT. The chain links TRBV2 to TRBJ1-5; no clear D gene. The V end was cut by 2 bases, the J end by 4 bases, with 9 bases between. The CDR3 has 14 residues. Per germline, CDR1 SNHLY and CDR2 FYNNEI.

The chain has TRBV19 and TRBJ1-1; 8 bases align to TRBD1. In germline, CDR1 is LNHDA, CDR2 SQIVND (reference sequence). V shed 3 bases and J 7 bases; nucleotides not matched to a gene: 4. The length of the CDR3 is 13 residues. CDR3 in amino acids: CASSIPGGSEAFF. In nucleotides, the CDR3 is TGTGCCAGTAGTATTCCAGGGGGCAGTGAAGCTTTCTTT.

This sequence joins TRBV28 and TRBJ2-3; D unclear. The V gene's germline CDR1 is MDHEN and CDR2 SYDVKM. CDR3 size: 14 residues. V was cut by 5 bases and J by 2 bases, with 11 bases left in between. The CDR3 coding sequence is TGTGCCAGCAGTCTTCAAGAGTACACAGATACGCAGTATTTT. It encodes CASSLQEYTDTQYF.

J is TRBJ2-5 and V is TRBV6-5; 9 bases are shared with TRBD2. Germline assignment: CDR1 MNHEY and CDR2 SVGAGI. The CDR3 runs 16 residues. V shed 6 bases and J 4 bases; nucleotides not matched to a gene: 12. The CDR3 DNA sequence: TGTGCCAGCAGCTACCTGAGCAGCGGGGGGCCAGAGACCCAGTACTTC. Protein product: CASSYLSSGGPETQYF.

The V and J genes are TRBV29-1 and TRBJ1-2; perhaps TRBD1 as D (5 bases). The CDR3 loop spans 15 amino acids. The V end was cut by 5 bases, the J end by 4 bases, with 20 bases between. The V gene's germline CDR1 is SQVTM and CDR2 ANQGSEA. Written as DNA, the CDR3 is TGCAGCGTTAGGCTGGGTTCCGCCAGGGCCTATGGCTACACCTTC. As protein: CSVRLGSARAYGYTF.

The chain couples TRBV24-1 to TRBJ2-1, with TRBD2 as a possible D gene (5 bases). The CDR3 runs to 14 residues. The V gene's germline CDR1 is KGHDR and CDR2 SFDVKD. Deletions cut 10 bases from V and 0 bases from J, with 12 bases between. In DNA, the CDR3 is TGTGCCACAGGTTTGGGGAGCTCCTACAATGAGCAGTTCTTC. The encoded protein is CATGLGSSYNEQFF.

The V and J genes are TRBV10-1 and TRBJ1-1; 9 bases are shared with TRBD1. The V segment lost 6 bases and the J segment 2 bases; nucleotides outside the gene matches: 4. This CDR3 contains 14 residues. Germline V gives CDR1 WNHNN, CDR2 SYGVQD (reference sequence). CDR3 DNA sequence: TGCGCCAGCAGCACGGGACAGGGAAACACTGAAGCTTTCTTT. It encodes CASSTGQGNTEAFF.

The CDR3 nucleotides are TGTGCCAGCAGTGACGGACAGGGGGCCTATGGCTACACCTTC. It is translated as CASSDGQGAYGYTF. The V gene is TRBV2, the J gene TRBJ1-2; 11 bases are a match to TRBD1. The CDR3 totals 14 residues. V was pared by 3 bases and J by 4 bases, with 1 base of the junction left unmatched. Germline CDR1 is SNHLY and CDR2 is FYNNEI.

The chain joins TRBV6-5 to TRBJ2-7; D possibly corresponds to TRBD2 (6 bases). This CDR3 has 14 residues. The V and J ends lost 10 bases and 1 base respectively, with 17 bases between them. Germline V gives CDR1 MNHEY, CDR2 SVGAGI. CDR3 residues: CATKRGFSSYEQYV. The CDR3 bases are TGTGCCACCAAACGGGGGTTCTCGTCCTACGAGCAGTACGTC.

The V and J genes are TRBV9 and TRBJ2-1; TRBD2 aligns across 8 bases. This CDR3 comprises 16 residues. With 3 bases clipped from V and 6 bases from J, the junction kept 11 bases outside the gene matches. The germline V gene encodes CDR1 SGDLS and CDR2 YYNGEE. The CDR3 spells CASSADGSGGFNEQFF. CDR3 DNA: TGTGCCAGCAGCGCCGACGGCAGCGGGGGATTCAATGAGCAGTTCTTC.

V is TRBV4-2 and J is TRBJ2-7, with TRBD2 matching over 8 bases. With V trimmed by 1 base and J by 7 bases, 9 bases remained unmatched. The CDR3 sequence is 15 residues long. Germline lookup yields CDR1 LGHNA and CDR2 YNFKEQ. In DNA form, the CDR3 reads TGTGCCAGCAGCCAAGTTGGGCCGGCGGGGGGAGAGCAGTACTTC. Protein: CASSQVGPAGGEQYF.

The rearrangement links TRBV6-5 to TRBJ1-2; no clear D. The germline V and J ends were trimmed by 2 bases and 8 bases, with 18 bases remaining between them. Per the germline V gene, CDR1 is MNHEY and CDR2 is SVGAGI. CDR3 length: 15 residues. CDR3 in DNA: TGTGCCAGCAGTTACGCCACCGCCCTGACAAGCGGCTACACCTTC. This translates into CASSYATALTSGYTF.

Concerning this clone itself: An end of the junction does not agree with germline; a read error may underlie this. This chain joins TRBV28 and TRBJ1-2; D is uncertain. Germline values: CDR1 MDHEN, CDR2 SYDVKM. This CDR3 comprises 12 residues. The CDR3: CVSSLSNYGYTF. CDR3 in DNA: TGTGTCAGCAGTTTGAGTAACTATGGCTACACCTTC.

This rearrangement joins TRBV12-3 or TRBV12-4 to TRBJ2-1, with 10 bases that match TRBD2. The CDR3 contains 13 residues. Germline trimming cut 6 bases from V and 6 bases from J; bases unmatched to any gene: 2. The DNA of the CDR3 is TGTGCCAGCAGGCGGACTAGCGGCAATGAGCAGTTCTTC. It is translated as CASRRTSGNEQFF.

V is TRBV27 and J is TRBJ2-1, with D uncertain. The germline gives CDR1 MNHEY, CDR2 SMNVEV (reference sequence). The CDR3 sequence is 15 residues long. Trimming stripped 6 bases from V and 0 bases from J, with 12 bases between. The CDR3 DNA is TGTGCCAGCAGCCAACGGTCCTCCTCCTACAATGAGCAGTTCTTC. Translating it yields CASSQRSSSYNEQFF.

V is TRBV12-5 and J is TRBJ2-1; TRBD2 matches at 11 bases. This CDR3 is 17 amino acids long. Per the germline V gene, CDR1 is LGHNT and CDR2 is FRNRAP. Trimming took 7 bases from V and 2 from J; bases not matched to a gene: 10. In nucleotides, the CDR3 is TGTGCTAGTGCCCAACGGCTAGCGGGAGGCCCCTACAATGAGCAGTTCTTC. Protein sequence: CASAQRLAGGPYNEQFF.

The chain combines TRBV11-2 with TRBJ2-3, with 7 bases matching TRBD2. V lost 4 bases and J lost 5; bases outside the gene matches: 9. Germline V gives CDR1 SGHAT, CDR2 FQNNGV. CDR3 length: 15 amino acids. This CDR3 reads CASSYVLASGDTQYF. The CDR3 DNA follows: TGTGCCAGCAGCTACGTACTAGCGTCTGGAGATACGCAGTATTTT.

The CDR3 reads CASSLGTGTAIYEQYF. CDR3 nucleotides: TGCGCCAGCAGCTTGGGGACCGGGACAGCAATCTACGAGCAGTACTTC. This chain joins TRBV5-1 and TRBJ2-7, with 7 bases that match TRBD1. Germline-derived CDR1 and CDR2 are SGHRS and YFSETQ. The junction had 9 bases not matched to a gene; V was cut back by 0 bases and J by 3 bases. The CDR3 consists of 16 residues.

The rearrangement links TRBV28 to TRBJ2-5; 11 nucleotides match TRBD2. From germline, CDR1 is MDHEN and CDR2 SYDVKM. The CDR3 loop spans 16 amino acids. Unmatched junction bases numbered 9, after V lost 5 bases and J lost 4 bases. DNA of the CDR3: TGTGCCAGCAGTGTACTAGCGGGAGATGGAGGAGAGACCCAGTACTTC. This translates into CASSVLAGDGGETQYF.